This TCR beta chain was observed in a study of CD8 T cells in ankylosing spondylitis. Whole-study findings and limits: A TCR beta motif of 8 or 9 highly homologous variants appeared characteristic of ankylosing spondylitis blood.

This CDR3 is 17 amino acids long. CDR1 SGHDT and CDR2 YYEEEE come from the germline V gene. Losses at the gene ends were 4 bases for V and 6 bases for J; bases not matched to a gene: 13. Quantitative 5'-RACE was performed with molecular barcodes, and it yielded the TCR beta libraries. From the 5' RACE reads, TCRdb called clonotypes with MiXCR, one entry per CDR3 protein. The repertoire consists of fewer than 750,000 distinct CDR3 sequences, with roughly 19% occurring once and the leading ten covering over 15%. Remarks on this clonotype: Its antigen is still unknown.

The specimen was blood, either unsorted or a sorted T cell fraction (not recorded which). The receptor comes from a male donor with ankylosing spondylitis. The chain links TRBV5-6 to TRBJ2-1; 10 positions match TRBD2. CDR3 protein: CASSLRFSGRAGNEQFF. The CDR3 DNA reads TGTGCCAGCAGCCTGAGGTTCAGCGGGAGGGCAGGCAATGAGCAGTTCTTC.